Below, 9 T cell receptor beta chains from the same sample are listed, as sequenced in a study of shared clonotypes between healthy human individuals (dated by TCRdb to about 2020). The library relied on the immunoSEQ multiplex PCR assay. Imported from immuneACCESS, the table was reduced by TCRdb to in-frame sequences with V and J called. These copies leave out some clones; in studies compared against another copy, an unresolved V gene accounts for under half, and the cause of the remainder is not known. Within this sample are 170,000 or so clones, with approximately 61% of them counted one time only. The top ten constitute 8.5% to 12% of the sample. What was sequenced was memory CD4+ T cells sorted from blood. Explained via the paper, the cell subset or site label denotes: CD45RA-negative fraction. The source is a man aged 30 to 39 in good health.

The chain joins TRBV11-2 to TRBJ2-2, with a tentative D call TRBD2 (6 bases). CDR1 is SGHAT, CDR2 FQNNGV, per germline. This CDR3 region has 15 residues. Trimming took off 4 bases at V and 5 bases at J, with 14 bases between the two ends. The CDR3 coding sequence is TGTGCCAGCAGCTCCGGGAGTTTTGGAACCGGGGAGCTGTTTTTT. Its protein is CASSSGSFGTGELFF.

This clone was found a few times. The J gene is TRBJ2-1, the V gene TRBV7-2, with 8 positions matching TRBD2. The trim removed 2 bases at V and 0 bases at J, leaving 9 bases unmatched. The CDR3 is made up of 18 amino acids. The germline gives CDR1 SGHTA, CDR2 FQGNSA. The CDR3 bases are TGTGCCAGCAGCTTACCCCGGCGCGGGGGGAGCTCCTACAATGAGCAGTTCTTC. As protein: CASSLPRRGGSSYNEQFF.

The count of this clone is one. As DNA, the CDR3 is TGTGCCAGCACCTTTCAAGGGACAGGCGGGACAGATACGCAGTATTTT. It codes for CASTFQGTGGTDTQYF. The rearrangement links TRBV7-2 to TRBJ2-3, with TRBD1 matching 8 bases. This CDR3 is built from 16 residues. The ends lost 7 bases at V and 3 bases at J; junction bases unmatched: 12. The germline CDR1 and CDR2 sequences are SGHTA and FQGNSA.

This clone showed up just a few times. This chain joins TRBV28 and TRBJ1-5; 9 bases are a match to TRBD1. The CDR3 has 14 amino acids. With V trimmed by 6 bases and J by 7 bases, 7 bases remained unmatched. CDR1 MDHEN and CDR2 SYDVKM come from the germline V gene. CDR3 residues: CASRGTGFRQPQHF. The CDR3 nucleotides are TGTGCCAGCAGGGGGACAGGGTTTCGGCAGCCCCAGCATTTT.

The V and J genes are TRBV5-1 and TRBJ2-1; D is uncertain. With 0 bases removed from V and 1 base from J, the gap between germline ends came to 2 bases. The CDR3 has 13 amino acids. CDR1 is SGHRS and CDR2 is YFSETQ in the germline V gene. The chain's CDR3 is CASSLVSYNEQFF. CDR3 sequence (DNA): TGCGCCAGCAGCTTGGTATCCTACAATGAGCAGTTCTTC.

The CDR3 loop is CASSLLSSGELFF. CDR3 nucleotide sequence: TGTGCCAGCAGCTTACTATCCAGCGGGGAGCTGTTTTTT. This chain connects TRBV7-2 to TRBJ2-2; no definite D call. V lost 2 bases and J lost 7, with 8 bases in between. Germline CDR1 is SGHTA and CDR2 is FQGNSA. CDR3 length: 13 residues.

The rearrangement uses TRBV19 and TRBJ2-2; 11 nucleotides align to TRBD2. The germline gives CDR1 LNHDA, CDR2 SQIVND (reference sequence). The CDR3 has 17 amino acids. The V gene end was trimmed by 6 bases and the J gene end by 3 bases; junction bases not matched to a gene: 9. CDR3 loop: CASSLPGLADHTGELFF. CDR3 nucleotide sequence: TGTGCCAGTAGCCTACCGGGACTAGCGGACCACACCGGGGAGCTGTTTTTT.

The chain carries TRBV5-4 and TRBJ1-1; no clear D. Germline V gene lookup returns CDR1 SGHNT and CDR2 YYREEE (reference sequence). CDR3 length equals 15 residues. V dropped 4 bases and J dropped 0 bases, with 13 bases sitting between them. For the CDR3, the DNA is TGTGCCAGCAGCCACCCCACGGTGATGAACACTGAAGCTTTCTTT. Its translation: CASSHPTVMNTEAFF.

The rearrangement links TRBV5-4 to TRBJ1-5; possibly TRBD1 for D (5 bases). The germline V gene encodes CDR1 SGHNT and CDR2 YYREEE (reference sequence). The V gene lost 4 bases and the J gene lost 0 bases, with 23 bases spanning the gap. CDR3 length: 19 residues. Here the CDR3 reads CASSHDIERDGDSNQPQHF. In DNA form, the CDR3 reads TGTGCCAGCAGCCACGATATAGAAAGGGACGGGGATAGCAATCAGCCCCAGCATTTT.